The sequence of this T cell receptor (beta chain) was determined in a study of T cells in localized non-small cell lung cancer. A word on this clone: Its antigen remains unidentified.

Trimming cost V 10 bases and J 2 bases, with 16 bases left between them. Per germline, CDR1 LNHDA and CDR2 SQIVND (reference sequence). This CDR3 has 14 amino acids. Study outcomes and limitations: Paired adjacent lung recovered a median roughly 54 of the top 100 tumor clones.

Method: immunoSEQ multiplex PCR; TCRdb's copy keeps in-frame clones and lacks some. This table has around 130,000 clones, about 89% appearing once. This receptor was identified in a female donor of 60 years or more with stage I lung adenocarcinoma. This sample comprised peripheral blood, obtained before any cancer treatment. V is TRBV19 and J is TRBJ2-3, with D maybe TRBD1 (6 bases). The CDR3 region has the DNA TGTGCCACCAATCCTACAGGGTACACAGATACGCAGTATTTT. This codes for CATNPTGYTDTQYF.